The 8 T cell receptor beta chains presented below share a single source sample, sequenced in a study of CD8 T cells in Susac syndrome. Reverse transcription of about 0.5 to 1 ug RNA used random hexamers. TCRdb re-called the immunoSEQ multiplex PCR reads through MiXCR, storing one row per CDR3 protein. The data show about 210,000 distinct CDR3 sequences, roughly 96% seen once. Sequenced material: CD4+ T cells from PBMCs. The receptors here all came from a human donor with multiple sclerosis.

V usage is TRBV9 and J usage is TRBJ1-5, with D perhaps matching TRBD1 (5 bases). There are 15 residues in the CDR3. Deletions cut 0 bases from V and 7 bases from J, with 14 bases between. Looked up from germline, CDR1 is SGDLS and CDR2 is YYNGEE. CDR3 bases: TGTGCCAGCAGCGTAGGATTGGGGGATGGACAGCCCCAGCATTTT. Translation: CASSVGLGDGQPQHF.

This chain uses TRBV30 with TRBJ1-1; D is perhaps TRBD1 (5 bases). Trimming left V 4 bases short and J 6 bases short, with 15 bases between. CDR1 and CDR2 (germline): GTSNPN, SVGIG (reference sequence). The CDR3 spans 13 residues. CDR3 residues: CAWMGPRVAEAFF. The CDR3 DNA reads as TGTGCCTGGATGGGGCCTCGGGTGGCTGAAGCTTTCTTT. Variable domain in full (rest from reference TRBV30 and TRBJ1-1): SQTIHQWPATLVQPVGSPLSLECTVEGTSNPNLYWYRQAAGRGLQLLFYSVGIGQISSEVPQNLSASRPQDRQFILSSKKLLLSDSGFYLCAWMGPRVAEAFFGQGTRLTVV.

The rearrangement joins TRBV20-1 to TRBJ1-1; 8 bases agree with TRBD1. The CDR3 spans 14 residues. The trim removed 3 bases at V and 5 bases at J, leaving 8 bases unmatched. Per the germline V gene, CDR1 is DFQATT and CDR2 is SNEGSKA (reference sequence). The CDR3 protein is CSARDRVSGTEAFF. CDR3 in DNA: TGCAGTGCTAGGGACAGGGTTTCGGGGACTGAAGCTTTCTTT.

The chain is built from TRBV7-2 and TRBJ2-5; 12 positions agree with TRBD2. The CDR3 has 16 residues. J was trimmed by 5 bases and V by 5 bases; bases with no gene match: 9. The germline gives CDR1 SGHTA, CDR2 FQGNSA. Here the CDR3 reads CASSQSSGRAGETQYF. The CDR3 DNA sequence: TGTGCCAGCAGCCAATCTAGCGGGAGGGCCGGGGAGACCCAGTACTTC.

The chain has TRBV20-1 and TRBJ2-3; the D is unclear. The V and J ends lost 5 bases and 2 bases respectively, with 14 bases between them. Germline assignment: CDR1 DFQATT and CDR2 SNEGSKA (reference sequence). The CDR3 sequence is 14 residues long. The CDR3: CSAYSALFTDTQYF. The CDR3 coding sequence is TGCAGTGCTTACTCAGCCTTATTCACAGATACGCAGTATTTT.

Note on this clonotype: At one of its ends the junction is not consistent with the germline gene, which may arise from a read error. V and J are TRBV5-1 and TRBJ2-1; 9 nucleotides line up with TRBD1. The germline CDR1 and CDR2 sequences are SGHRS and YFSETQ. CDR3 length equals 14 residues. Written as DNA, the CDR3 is TGTGCCAGCAGTCTGGGACAGGGCTACAATGAGCAGTTCTTC. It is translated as CASSLGQGYNEQFF.

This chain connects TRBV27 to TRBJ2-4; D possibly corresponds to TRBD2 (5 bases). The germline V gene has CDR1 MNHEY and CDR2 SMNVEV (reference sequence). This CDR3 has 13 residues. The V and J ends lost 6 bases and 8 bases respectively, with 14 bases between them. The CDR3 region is CASRAALRDIQYF. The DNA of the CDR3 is TGTGCCAGCAGAGCGGCGTTGAGGGACATTCAGTACTTC.

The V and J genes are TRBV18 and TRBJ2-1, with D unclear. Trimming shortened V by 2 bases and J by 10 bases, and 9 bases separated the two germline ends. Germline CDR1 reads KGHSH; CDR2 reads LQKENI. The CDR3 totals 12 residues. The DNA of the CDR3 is TGTGCCAGCTCACCATCGACTGAGGAGCAGTTCTTC. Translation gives CASSPSTEEQFF.